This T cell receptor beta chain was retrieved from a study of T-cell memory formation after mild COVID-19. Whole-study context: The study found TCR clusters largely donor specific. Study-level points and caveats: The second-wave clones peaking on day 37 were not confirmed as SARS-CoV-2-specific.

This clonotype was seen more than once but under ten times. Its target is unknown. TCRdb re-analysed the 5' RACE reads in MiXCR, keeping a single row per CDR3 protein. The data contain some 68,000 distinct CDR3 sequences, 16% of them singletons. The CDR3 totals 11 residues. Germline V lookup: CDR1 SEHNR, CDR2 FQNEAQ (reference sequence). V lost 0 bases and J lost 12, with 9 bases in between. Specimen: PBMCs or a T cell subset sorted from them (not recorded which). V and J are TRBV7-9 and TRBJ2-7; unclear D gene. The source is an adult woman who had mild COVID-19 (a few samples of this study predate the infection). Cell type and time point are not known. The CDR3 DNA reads TGTGCCAGCAGCTTAGCCCAGTGGACGTACTTC. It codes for CASSLAQWTYF.